Listed here are 28 T cell receptor beta chains from one sample, sequenced in a study of T cells in Graves' hyperthyroidism and ophthalmopathy. TCR beta CDR3 regions were amplified from RNA. Initially, a first-round RT-PCR of the TCR CDR3 employed the HTBI primer set. MiXCR, applied by TCRdb to the multiplex PCR reads, yields one record per CDR3 protein. The data contain hundreds of thousands of distinct CDR3 sequences, 20% to 25% of them singletons. Sequences were obtained from blood. Receptors were obtained from a young man with Graves' ophthalmopathy.

The rearrangement joins TRBV5-1 to TRBJ1-1; TRBD1 aligns across 10 bases. With V trimmed by 6 bases and J by 5 bases, 4 bases remained unmatched. This CDR3 is built from 13 residues. Germline lookup yields CDR1 SGHRS and CDR2 YFSETQ. The CDR3 DNA is TGCGCCAGCACGACAGGGGGCGGGACTGAAGCTTTCTTT. Translating gives CASTTGGGTEAFF.

This clonotype turned up a few times. This chain links TRBV20-1 with TRBJ1-2; no definite D call. Germline assignment: CDR1 DFQATT and CDR2 SNEGSKA (reference sequence). The CDR3 loop spans 11 amino acids. V was trimmed by 3 bases and J by 2 bases, leaving 4 bases between them. The CDR3: CSARSNYGYTF. The CDR3 bases are TGCAGTGCTAGGAGCAACTATGGCTACACCTTC.

The sample holds a few counts of this clonotype. The chain recombines TRBV27 with TRBJ2-3, with D possibly TRBD2 on 6 matching bases. Between the trimmed V and J ends, which lost 3 bases and 5 bases, there was a span of 9 bases. The germline CDR1 and CDR2 sequences are MNHEY and SMNVEV (reference sequence). CDR3 length: 13 amino acids. The chain's CDR3 is CASSLRGLDTQYF. CDR3 sequence (DNA): TGTGCCAGCAGTTTGCGGGGTTTAGATACGCAGTATTTT.

This CDR3 reads CASSQEAQRYNEQFF. For the CDR3, the DNA is TGCGCCAGCAGCCAAGAAGCCCAAAGATACAATGAGCAGTTCTTC. The chain combines TRBV4-1 with TRBJ2-1; D uncertain. The germline CDR1 and CDR2 sequences are MGHRA and YSYEKL. Trimming pared 0 bases from V and 4 bases from J, leaving 10 bases between. The CDR3 loop spans 15 amino acids.

This chain connects TRBV15 to TRBJ2-7; D call uncertain. Per germline, CDR1 LNHNV and CDR2 YYDKDF (reference sequence). V lost 0 bases and J lost 5, with 11 bases in between. The CDR3 is 14 residues long. Here the CDR3 reads CATSRDQTAHEQYF. CDR3 coding DNA: TGTGCCACCAGCAGAGATCAGACGGCGCACGAGCAGTACTTC.

This clonotype was seen only a few times. V is TRBV28 and J is TRBJ2-7, with D perhaps given as TRBD1 or TRBD2 (6 bases each). CDR3 length: 15 amino acids. V lost 6 bases and J lost 4, with 19 bases in between. CDR1 is MDHEN and CDR2 is SYDVKM in the germline V gene. The CDR3 sequence is CASRSGEVGRYEQYF. CDR3 coding DNA: TGTGCCAGCAGGTCAGGGGAGGTGGGTCGGTACGAGCAGTACTTC.

This clonotype occurred many times. The chain uses TRBV5-1 and TRBJ1-1; D is perhaps TRBD1 (5 bases). The V and J ends lost 5 bases and 3 bases respectively, with 8 bases between them. This CDR3 is built from 12 residues. Germline values: CDR1 SGHRS, CDR2 YFSETQ. The CDR3 reads CASREGDTEAFF. CDR3 sequence (DNA): TGCGCCAGCAGGGAAGGGGACACTGAAGCTTTCTTT.

The J gene is TRBJ2-7, the V gene TRBV11-1; the match to TRBD1 covers 10 bases. This CDR3 has 17 amino acids. Per the germline V gene, CDR1 is SGHAT and CDR2 is FQDESV (reference sequence). V shed 3 bases, J shed 0 bases, and the junction held 8 bases outside the gene matches. The CDR3 region is CASSLTGGETYSYEQYF. The CDR3 coding sequence is TGTGCCAGCAGCTTGACAGGGGGCGAGACCTACTCCTACGAGCAGTACTTC. Together with reference TRBV11-1 and TRBJ2-7, the CDR3 gives the full variable domain: EAEVAQSPRYKITEKSQAVAFWCDPISGHATLYWYRQILGQGPELLVQFQDESVVDDSQLPKDRFSAERLKGVDSTLKIQPAELGDSAMYLCASSLTGGETYSYEQYFGPGTRLTVT.

This clonotype appeared a few times. The rearrangement joins TRBV9 to TRBJ1-5; D might be TRBD1 (6 bases). With 0 bases removed from V and 5 bases from J, the gap between germline ends came to 9 bases. Looked up from germline, CDR1 is SGDLS and CDR2 is YYNGEE. The CDR3 sequence is 14 residues long. CDR3 region: CASSVDGGHQPQHF. The CDR3 bases are TGTGCCAGCAGCGTAGATGGGGGCCATCAGCCCCAGCATTTT.

Concerning this clonotype itself: Because it lacks the conserved phenylalanine or tryptophan at the end, this CDR3 is likely a read error. The rearrangement joins TRBV12-3 or TRBV12-4 to TRBJ2-1; 8 positions agree with TRBD1. Trimming took 5 bases from V and 1 from J; bases not matched to a gene: 7. The CDR3 runs to 16 residues. In DNA, the CDR3 is TGTGCCAGCAGTCAAACGACAGGGGTTTCCTACAATGAGCAGTTCTCC. It yields the protein CASSQTTGVSYNEQFS.

V gene TRBV15 combines with J gene TRBJ2-3, with 8 positions matching TRBD1. Per germline, CDR1 LNHNV and CDR2 YYDKDF (reference sequence). The CDR3 is made up of 16 amino acids. V shed 3 bases, J shed 4 bases, and the junction held 9 bases outside the gene matches. DNA for the CDR3: TGTGCCACCAGCAGGACAGGGGCGGGTTATTCAGATACGCAGTATTTT. It encodes CATSRTGAGYSDTQYF.

This clonotype has more than one count but fewer than ten. The chain joins TRBV7-2 to TRBJ1-1, with TRBD1 matching over 7 bases. V was clipped by 5 bases and J by 0 bases; unmatched bases: 9. This CDR3 has 16 amino acids. In germline, CDR1 is SGHTA, CDR2 FQGNSA. The CDR3 loop is CASSNSGTGVNTEAFF. In DNA form, the CDR3 reads TGTGCCAGCAGCAATTCCGGTACAGGGGTGAACACTGAAGCTTTCTTT.

This clonotype appeared a few times. The CDR3 coding sequence is TGTGCGAGCGCAGGGAGCTCCTATAATTCACCCCTCCACTTT. It yields the protein CASAGSSYNSPLHF. The chain combines TRBV3-1 with TRBJ1-6; tentatively, D is TRBD1 (5 bases). This CDR3 is 14 amino acids long. Germline V lookup: CDR1 LGHDT, CDR2 YNNKEL (reference sequence). Looking up the rest from reference TRBV3-1 and TRBJ1-6 gives the full variable domain: DTAVSQTPKYLVTQMGNDKSIKCEQNLGHDTMYWYKQDSKKFLKIMFSYNNKELIINETVPNRFSPKSPDKAHLNLHINSLELGDSAVYFCASAGSSYNSPLHFGNGTRLTVT.

The chain carries TRBV11-2 and TRBJ2-3; D gene unclear. Germline V lookup: CDR1 SGHAT, CDR2 FQNNGV. The length of the CDR3 is 13 residues. V was pared by 5 bases and J by 6 bases, with 12 bases between. In DNA, the CDR3 is TGTGCCAGCAGCATTGTGCCGCCGGATACGCAGTATTTT. Translation gives CASSIVPPDTQYF.

This clonotype showed up many times. This chain connects TRBV11-3 to TRBJ1-2; 9 positions agree with TRBD1. CDR1 and CDR2 from the germline V gene are SGHNT and YENEEA. The CDR3 totals 15 residues. Losses at the gene ends were 3 bases for V and 4 bases for J; bases not matched to a gene: 6. The CDR3 region is CASSFDRTGVYGYTF. The CDR3 DNA follows: TGTGCCAGCAGCTTCGATCGGACAGGGGTCTATGGCTACACCTTC.

The chain combines TRBV11-3 with TRBJ2-5; 9 bases line up with TRBD2. V gave up 5 bases and J gave up 2 bases; unmatched junction bases: 18. The CDR3 covers 19 residues. The V gene's germline CDR1 is SGHNT and CDR2 YENEEA. As DNA, the CDR3 is TGTGCCAGCAGCCGACTAGCGGCTTCCCGGCACCTATTGCAAGAGACCCAGTACTTC. Its translation: CASSRLAASRHLLQETQYF.

This clonotype occurred a few times. The gene calls are TRBV5-8 and TRBJ1-6, with a weak D call TRBD1 (5 bases). V lost 0 bases and J 9 bases, leaving 13 bases between the germline ends. The CDR3 spans 15 residues. Looked up from germline, CDR1 is SGHTS and CDR2 is YDEGEE. The CDR3 sequence is CASSLGWDLGSPLHF. The CDR3 bases are TGTGCCAGCAGCTTGGGATGGGACCTCGGTTCACCCCTCCACTTT. The entire variable domain, with the rest obtained from reference TRBV5-8 and TRBJ1-6, is as follows: EAGVTQSPTHLIKTRGQQATLRCSPISGHTSVYWYQQALGLGLQFLLWYDEGEERNRGNFPPRFSGRQFPNYSSELNVNALELEDSALYLCASSLGWDLGSPLHFGNGTRLTVT.

The V and J genes are TRBV7-9 and TRBJ1-3; no definite D call. Germline V lookup: CDR1 SEHNR, CDR2 FQNEAQ (reference sequence). This CDR3 has 12 amino acids. The V and J ends lost 8 bases and 0 bases respectively, with 5 bases between them. The CDR3 DNA follows: TGTGCCAGCGGGAACTCTGGAAACACCATATATTTT. Amino acid sequence: CASGNSGNTIYF.

This clonotype was counted a few times. The chain uses TRBV20-1 and TRBJ1-5; TRBD1 aligns across 7 bases. This CDR3 has 13 residues. The germline V gene encodes CDR1 DFQATT and CDR2 SNEGSKA (reference sequence). V gave up 1 base and J gave up 5 bases; unmatched junction bases: 2. The CDR3 nucleotides read TGCAGTGCTAGAGGGACAGGAGATCAGCCCCAGCATTTT. This codes for CSARGTGDQPQHF.

This clonotype was detected a few times. Here the CDR3 reads CASNPSGTDNYGYTF. The DNA for the CDR3 is TGTGCCAGCAACCCTTCCGGGACGGATAACTATGGCTACACCTTC. The rearrangement links TRBV7-9 to TRBJ1-2; possible D gene TRBD1, 5 bases. The V gene's germline CDR1 is SEHNR and CDR2 FQNEAQ (reference sequence). CDR3 length: 15 residues. Trimming left V 7 bases short and J 1 base short, with 16 bases between.

In this sample, this clonotype turned up many times. The chain uses TRBV12-3 or TRBV12-4 and TRBJ1-2, with 7 positions matching TRBD1. The trim removed 1 base at V and 5 bases at J, leaving 4 bases unmatched. This CDR3 is 14 amino acids long. The CDR3 DNA follows: TGTGCCAGCAGTTTAGACGACAGGGATTATGGCTACACCTTC. Protein: CASSLDDRDYGYTF.

About this clonotype: A much larger clone sits a single nucleotide away, making a read error possible. The gene calls are TRBV29-1 and TRBJ2-1, with D hard to call. The V gene lost 4 bases and the J gene lost 5 bases, with 3 bases spanning the gap. The CDR3 totals 10 residues. Germline V lookup: CDR1 SQVTM, CDR2 ANQGSEA. The CDR3, as DNA: TGCAGCGTTGGAAACAATGAGCAGTTCTTC. Its translation: CSVGNNEQFF.

This rearrangement joins TRBV28 to TRBJ2-7, with TRBD1 matching over 7 bases. The trim removed 2 bases at V and 5 bases at J, leaving 9 bases unmatched. The CDR3 totals 15 residues. From germline, CDR1 is MDHEN and CDR2 SYDVKM. Here the CDR3 DNA reads TGTGCCAGCAGTTTACCCCCGGGACAGCTTGACGAGCAGTACTTC. Translated: CASSLPPGQLDEQYF.

This clonotype has just a few counts. The chain is built from TRBV27 and TRBJ1-1, with D tentatively TRBD1 (6 bases). This CDR3 spans 15 amino acids. Germline values: CDR1 MNHEY, CDR2 SMNVEV (reference sequence). With 0 bases removed from V and 4 bases from J, the gap between germline ends came to 12 bases. CDR3 coding DNA: TGTGCCAGCAGTTTATCTCCAGGGGCAGGCACTGAAGCTTTCTTT. Protein product: CASSLSPGAGTEAFF.

This clonotype was observed once. A much larger clone lies one base from this, so it may be a read error. This rearrangement joins TRBV6-2 or TRBV6-3 to TRBJ1-2; no clear D. The germline V gene encodes CDR1 MNHEY and CDR2 SVGEGT. CDR3 size: 12 residues. This CDR3 is CANSYGGYGYTF. The DNA for the CDR3 is TGTGCCAACAGTTACGGAGGGTATGGCTACACCTTC.

This chain links TRBV9 with TRBJ2-5; D may be TRBD1 or TRBD2 (6 bases each). With 0 bases removed from V and 0 bases from J, the gap between germline ends came to 15 bases. This CDR3 is built from 17 residues. Germline CDR1 is SGDLS and CDR2 is YYNGEE. DNA of the CDR3: TGTGCCAGCAGCGTAGCTACAGGAGGGGGGTACCAAGAGACCCAGTACTTC. It translates to CASSVATGGGYQETQYF.

This clonotype was detected once. CDR3 in amino acids: CASSLLLSGVETQYF. For the CDR3, the DNA is TGTGCCAGCAGTTTACTCCTCAGCGGGGTCGAGACCCAGTACTTC. The chain is built from TRBV12-3 or TRBV12-4 and TRBJ2-5; 7 bases are a match to TRBD2. V shed 2 bases, J shed 5 bases, and the junction held 8 bases outside the gene matches. The CDR3 runs 15 residues.

This chain links TRBV2 with TRBJ2-6; D gene ambiguous. V was shortened by 2 bases and J by 2 bases, with 7 bases between the two germline ends. This CDR3 is 15 amino acids long. Germline lookup yields CDR1 SNHLY and CDR2 FYNNEI. CDR3 DNA sequence: TGTGCCAGCAGTGAAACCCATGCTGGGGCCAACGTCCTGACTTTC. Its translation: CASSETHAGANVLTF.